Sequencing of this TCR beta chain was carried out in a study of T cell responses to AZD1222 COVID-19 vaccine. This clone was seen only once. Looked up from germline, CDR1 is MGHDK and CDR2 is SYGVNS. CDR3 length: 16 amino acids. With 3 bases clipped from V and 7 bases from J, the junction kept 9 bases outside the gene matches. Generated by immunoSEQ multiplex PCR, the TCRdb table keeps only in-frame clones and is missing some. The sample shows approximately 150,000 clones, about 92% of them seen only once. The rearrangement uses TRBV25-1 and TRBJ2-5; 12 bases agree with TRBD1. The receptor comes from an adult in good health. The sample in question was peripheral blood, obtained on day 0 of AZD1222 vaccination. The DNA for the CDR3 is TGTGCCAGCAGTGACTCGGGACAGGGGGCAGTGGGGACCCAGTACTTC. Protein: CASSDSGQGAVGTQYF.